This T cell receptor (beta chain) was recovered during a study of cytomegalovirus exposure and HLA in healthy donors. CDR1 and CDR2 from the germline V gene are SGHAT and FQNNGV. The CDR3 is 15 residues long. V lost 5 bases and J lost 3, with 14 bases in between. Study-wide points: Associated with HLA alleles at 0.05 false discovery rate in a later analysis were fewer than 20,000 TCR beta sequences. It was taken for granted in presence/absence analyses that sequencing depth across donors was roughly uniform. Relative to the approximately 700-donor mean, N-insertions were reportedly fewer in an Asian-associated ancestry cluster in a later analysis.

The PCR employed 60 Vbeta primers together with 13 Jbeta primers. The repertoire was sequenced with immunoSEQ multiplex PCR; TCRdb's copy has only in-frame clones and lacks some. The table shows approximately 170,000 clones, with roughly 85% occurring only once. A remark on this clone: The antigen is undetermined.

The sample was PBMCs. The clonotype originates from a boy between 2 and 10 years old in good health and CMV-seronegative. The rearrangement links TRBV11-2 to TRBJ2-1; D call uncertain. In DNA form, the CDR3 reads TGTGCCAGCAGCCCTGGTTTGACTGGCTACAATGAGCAGTTCTTC. This translates into CASSPGLTGYNEQFF.